A selection of T cell receptor beta chains follows, all from one sample in a study of shared clonotypes between healthy human individuals. Sequencing was performed with immunoSEQ multiplex PCR; in TCRdb, only in-frame clones are kept and a portion is missing. This sample has roughly 1,800,000 clones; 85% to 95% occur once, and the top ten carry approximately 1%. The specimen was naive CD8+ T cells sorted from blood. These receptors all stem from a man between 18 and 29 years old in good health. Both conserved end residues are part of each CDR3.

>TRBV6-5|TRBJ1-3
CASRGSGYGNTIYF
>TRBV5-1|TRBJ1-6
CASSLRGGENSPLHF
>TRBV10-1|TRBJ2-3
CASSATASVADTQYF
>TRBV14|TRBJ2-7
CASSQEGPAEQYF
>TRBV4-1|TRBJ2-7
CASSQLPGQGIYEQYF
>TRBV7-6|TRBJ2-2
CASSLGTSLTGELFF
>TRBV4-1|TRBJ1-1
CASSQGVVGPGRRGTEAFF
>TRBV13|TRBJ1-1
CASSKQTNTEAFF
>TRBV29-1|TRBJ2-7
CSVELPAAASGDSYEQYF
>TRBV7-9|TRBJ2-5
CASSLISDGQETQYF
>TRBV6-4|TRBJ2-2
CASSEQAGTGELFF
>TRBV9|TRBJ2-3
CASSVGGSTDTQYF
>TRBV25-1|TRBJ2-1
CASSDAGSYNEQFF
>TRBV2|TRBJ1-5
CASSEMGGEDQPQHF
>TRBV27|TRBJ2-3
CASSPLQGLPTDTQYF
>TRBV5-6|TRBJ1-2
CASSLLAALTLGGYTF
>TRBV30|TRBJ1-4
CAWEGGLTNEKLFF
>TRBV15|TRBJ1-2
CATSRGRVEESYGYTF
>TRBV27|TRBJ2-2
CASRARYTGELFF
>TRBV6-5|TRBJ1-2
CASSSDSYGYTF
>TRBV7-9|TRBJ1-1
CASSMTGEPEAFF
>TRBV14|TRBJ2-7
CASSDSSSYEQYF
>TRBV30|TRBJ1-1
CAWSVHLNTEAFF
>TRBV6-6|TRBJ2-7
CASSYSFPYEQYF
>TRBV5-1|TRBJ1-1
CASRPQGANTEAFF
>TRBV29-1|TRBJ1-1
CSGMGVTGNTEAFF
>TRBV7-9|TRBJ1-5
CASSLAQGADQPQHF
>TRBV5-6|TRBJ2-7
CASSFGGLYEQYF
>TRBV5-3|TRBJ1-6
CARRRWRGRPSKAPLHF
>TRBV7-9|TRBJ1-2
CASTHPQGLEGYTF
>TRBV5-4|TRBJ1-2
CASSGGQSYGYTF